Listed here are 30 T cell receptor beta chains from one sample, sequenced in a study of OX40 agonist ivuxolimab in advanced cancers. Sequenced by immunoSEQ multiplex PCR; TCRdb stores in-frame clones only, minus some. There are about 30,000 clones in the sample; about 89% occur only once, and roughly 10% lies in the top ten. This specimen consisted of CD4+ or CD8+ T cells sorted from blood, obtained in a trial of the OX40 agonist ivuxolimab. The receptors here all came from an adult with an advanced solid tumor such as melanoma, head and neck, liver or kidney cancer.

DNA for the CDR3: TGTGCCAGCAGTTCCCTACTTGGCTTAATCTCCTACGAGCAGTACTTC. Translating it yields CASSSLLGLISYEQYF. This chain joins TRBV28 and TRBJ2-7; D uncertain. Trimming pared 4 bases from V and 0 bases from J, leaving 16 bases between. This CDR3 region has 16 residues. The germline V gene encodes CDR1 MDHEN and CDR2 SYDVKM.

This chain links TRBV7-8 with TRBJ1-2; possible D gene TRBD1, 5 bases. Germline CDR1 SGHVS, CDR2 FQNEAQ. CDR3 length: 15 amino acids. V shed 5 bases and J shed 4 bases, with 17 bases lying between them. The CDR3 loop is CASSPRPTDFYGYTF. The CDR3 nucleotides read TGTGCCAGCAGCCCCCGTCCGACAGACTTCTATGGCTACACCTTC.

This clone was counted a single time. CDR3 DNA sequence: TGTGCCAGCAGCTTAAGCCAGGGCAGCACAGATACGCAGTATTTT. It translates to CASSLSQGSTDTQYF. V and J are TRBV7-9 and TRBJ2-3; D perhaps matches TRBD1 (5 bases). The CDR3 covers 15 residues. Germline V gene lookup returns CDR1 SEHNR and CDR2 FQNEAQ (reference sequence). Trimming cost V 2 bases and J 0 bases, with 9 bases left between them.

The genes are TRBV9 and TRBJ1-4; TRBD1 aligns across 7 bases. Germline-derived CDR1 and CDR2 are SGDLS and YYNGEE. Trimming at V came to 0 bases and at J to 8 bases, leaving 7 bases not matched to a gene. The CDR3 is 15 amino acids. The CDR3 DNA reads TGTGCCAGCAGCGTAGAAGGACAGGCGGAAGAAAAACTGTTTTTT. Protein product: CASSVEGQAEEKLFF.

CDR3 loop: CASSQAVGAVYEQYF. In nucleotides, the CDR3 is TGCGCCAGCAGCCAGGCCGTGGGAGCCGTTTACGAGCAGTACTTC. The genes are TRBV4-3 and TRBJ2-7, with D perhaps matching TRBD2 (5 bases). V was shortened by 3 bases and J by 4 bases, with 16 bases between the two germline ends. The CDR3 runs to 15 residues. Germline assignment: CDR1 LGHNA and CDR2 YSLEER.

The rearrangement links TRBV2 to TRBJ1-2; D call uncertain. CDR1 and CDR2 (germline): SNHLY, FYNNEI. V was trimmed by 3 bases and J by 1 base, leaving 6 bases between them. The CDR3 is 13 residues long. In DNA form, the CDR3 reads TGTGCCAGCAGTGACACACTTAACTATGGCTACACCTTC. Its protein product is CASSDTLNYGYTF.

This rearrangement joins TRBV7-8 to TRBJ2-7, with TRBD1 matching over 9 bases. The germline CDR1 and CDR2 sequences are SGHVS and FQNEAQ. Trimming removed 4 bases from V and 3 bases from J; junction bases left unmatched: 4. CDR3 size: 14 residues. CDR3 coding DNA: TGTGCCAGCAGCTCTGGACAGGGGAGCTACGAGCAGTACTTC. This sequence encodes CASSSGQGSYEQYF.

The rearrangement uses TRBV5-1 and TRBJ2-3; maybe TRBD2 (6 bases). There are 16 residues in the CDR3. Between the trimmed V and J ends, which lost 4 bases and 0 bases, there was a span of 15 bases. From germline, CDR1 is SGHRS and CDR2 YFSETQ. Written as DNA, the CDR3 is TGCGCCAGCAGCACTCTAAGGAGGGGAAGCACAGATACGCAGTATTTT. Translation: CASSTLRRGSTDTQYF.

This clone was found once. In DNA form, the CDR3 reads TGTGCCAGCAGTTACGCAGATACGCAGTATTTT. Protein: CASSYADTQYF. The chain employs TRBV6-5 and TRBJ2-3; no definite D call. V lost 2 bases, J lost 4 bases, and 1 base lay in between. Per the germline V gene, CDR1 is MNHEY and CDR2 is SVGAGI. The CDR3 sequence is 11 residues long.

V usage is TRBV19 and J usage is TRBJ1-4; maybe TRBD1 (6 bases). The CDR3 loop spans 13 amino acids. Germline V gives CDR1 LNHDA, CDR2 SQIVND (reference sequence). Trimming removed 8 bases at V and 5 bases at J, with 12 bases between. The CDR3 bases are TGTGCCAGTGCGGACAGTGCCAATGAAAAACTGTTTTTT. It codes for CASADSANEKLFF.

CDR3 nucleotide sequence: TGTGCCAGCACCCGTGAGGGGTTAATCTACGAGCAGTACTTC. This sequence encodes CASTREGLIYEQYF. The chain recombines TRBV6-6 with TRBJ2-7, with D tentatively TRBD1 or TRBD2 (5 bases each). CDR3 length: 14 amino acids. The germline gives CDR1 MNHNY, CDR2 SVGAGI (reference sequence). Trimming stripped 7 bases from V and 3 bases from J, with 16 bases between.

The chain employs TRBV27 and TRBJ1-2; TRBD1 is a possible D gene (5 bases). Trimming pared 7 bases from V and 2 bases from J, leaving 17 bases between. CDR3 size: 15 residues. From germline, CDR1 is MNHEY and CDR2 SMNVEV (reference sequence). The CDR3 loop is CASTLNPGLNYGYTF. In DNA form, the CDR3 reads TGTGCCAGCACCCTAAACCCGGGACTGAACTATGGCTACACCTTC.

V and J are TRBV6-5 and TRBJ2-1, with D unresolved. CDR1 and CDR2 (germline): MNHEY, SVGAGI. Trimming took off 0 bases at V and 4 bases at J, with 10 bases between the two ends. The CDR3 is 15 amino acids. In nucleotides, the CDR3 is TGTGCCAGCAGTTACTCTTTCTCGGAATACAATGAGCAGTTCTTC. Protein: CASSYSFSEYNEQFF.

The sample holds one count of this clone. The chain is built from TRBV19 and TRBJ2-2; no firm D call. CDR1 and CDR2 from the germline V gene are LNHDA and SQIVND (reference sequence). The length of the CDR3 is 13 residues. V lost 7 bases and J lost 3, with 9 bases in between. This CDR3 is CASKPADTGELFF. The CDR3 nucleotides are TGTGCCAGTAAACCGGCCGACACCGGGGAGCTGTTTTTT.

In the case of this clone: Other DNA sequences in the sample encode the same CDR3. This chain connects TRBV5-1 to TRBJ1-1; a weak D match, TRBD1 (5 bases). This CDR3 contains 14 residues. V dropped 4 bases and J dropped 1 base, with 11 bases sitting between them. CDR1 is SGHRS and CDR2 is YFSETQ in the germline V gene. CDR3 nucleotides: TGCGCCAGCAGCCCGGGAGGGGAGAACACTGAAGCTTTCTTT. Its protein product is CASSPGGENTEAFF.

The chain links TRBV30 to TRBJ2-2, with D hard to call. The germline gives CDR1 GTSNPN, CDR2 SVGIG (reference sequence). CDR3 length: 15 amino acids. The V end was cut by 5 bases, the J end by 4 bases, with 17 bases between. The CDR3 loop reads CAWGTVATFTGELFF. CDR3 DNA sequence: TGTGCCTGGGGAACCGTTGCCACCTTCACCGGGGAGCTGTTTTTT.

The CDR3 here is CAAVVMEEGSRPGEAFF. The CDR3 DNA reads TGTGCTGCAGTAGTAATGGAAGAGGGGTCCCGCCCTGGGGAAGCTTTCTTT. V and J are TRBV19 and TRBJ1-1; a weak D match, TRBD1 (5 bases). Germline V gene sequence: CDR1 LNHDA, CDR2 SQIVND (reference sequence). The CDR3 has 17 amino acids.

V and J are TRBV30 and TRBJ1-5; D remains ambiguous. V was pared by 1 base and J by 7 bases, with 11 bases between. CDR1 and CDR2 from the germline V gene are GTSNPN and SVGIG (reference sequence). CDR3 size: 13 residues. The CDR3 DNA reads as TGTGCCTGGAGTGCAAATGACAAGCAGCCCCAGCATTTT. Translating it yields CAWSANDKQPQHF.

The chain employs TRBV9 and TRBJ1-1; D unclear. The CDR3 consists of 13 residues. V was pared by 3 bases and J by 4 bases, with 10 bases between. CDR1 and CDR2 (germline): SGDLS, YYNGEE. The CDR3 sequence: CASSADILTEAFF. CDR3 bases: TGTGCCAGCAGCGCAGACATTCTCACTGAAGCTTTCTTT.

The CDR3 bases are TGTGCCAGCAGCGTAGAGCTGGGAAGCTCCTACAATGAGCAGTTCTTC. This translates into CASSVELGSSYNEQFF. The chain recombines TRBV7-8 with TRBJ2-1; D is ambiguous. Trimming cost V 5 bases and J 0 bases, with 14 bases left between them. The CDR3 extends over 16 amino acids. Germline V gene data show CDR1 as SGHVS and CDR2 as FQNEAQ.

The V gene is TRBV19, the J gene TRBJ2-1; 11 positions agree with TRBD1. V lost 3 bases, J lost 3 bases, and 1 base stayed unmatched. Per the germline V gene, CDR1 is LNHDA and CDR2 is SQIVND (reference sequence). This CDR3 spans 15 amino acids. CDR3 DNA: TGTGCCAGTAGTATGGGACAGGGGGTCTACAATGAGCAGTTCTTC. Protein: CASSMGQGVYNEQFF.

This clone was found once. The genes are TRBV6-1 and TRBJ1-6; no definite D call. V was trimmed by 5 bases and J by 7 bases, leaving 3 bases between them. This CDR3 has 11 amino acids. CDR1 is MNHNS and CDR2 is SASEGT in the germline V gene. The CDR3 region is CASSSNSPLHF. In DNA, the CDR3 is TGTGCCAGCAGTTCGAATTCACCCCTCCACTTT.

The rearrangement links TRBV7-9 to TRBJ2-7; a possible D gene is TRBD1 (8 bases). CDR1 is SEHNR and CDR2 is FQNEAQ in the germline V gene (reference sequence). V lost 4 bases to trimming and J lost 4 bases, with 23 bases between them. The CDR3 contains 17 residues. The CDR3 spells CASSSDREGMGLYEQYF. DNA for the CDR3: TGTGCCAGCAGCTCGGACAGGGAGGGTATGGGCCTTTACGAGCAGTACTTC.

The rearrangement uses TRBV10-1 and TRBJ2-1; 9 nucleotides match TRBD2. The CDR3 runs 14 residues. CDR1 is WNHNN and CDR2 is SYGVQD in the germline V gene (reference sequence). V was clipped by 0 bases and J by 8 bases; unmatched bases: 2. The CDR3, as DNA: TGCGCCAGCAGTGAGTCGCGGGGGGGGGATGAGCAGTTCTTC. The encoded protein is CASSESRGGDEQFF.

This clone was observed once. The rearrangement links TRBV7-3 to TRBJ1-1; D is ambiguous. CDR1 SGHTA and CDR2 FQGTGA come from the germline V gene. V dropped 5 bases and J dropped 6 bases, with 13 bases sitting between them. The CDR3 has 13 residues. The DNA of the CDR3 is TGTGCCAGCAGCCAATTGGGCCCGTCTGAAGCTTTCTTT. It yields the protein CASSQLGPSEAFF.

V is TRBV7-9 and J is TRBJ1-5, with 7 bases aligning to TRBD1. Germline V gene sequence: CDR1 SEHNR, CDR2 FQNEAQ (reference sequence). The CDR3 consists of 15 residues. The ends lost 5 bases at V and 4 bases at J; junction bases unmatched: 8. The CDR3: CASSPGQASNQPQHF. CDR3 DNA sequence: TGTGCCAGCAGCCCTGGACAGGCTTCTAATCAGCCCCAGCATTTT.

This rearrangement joins TRBV6-1 to TRBJ1-1; 9 bases are shared with TRBD1. Germline V gene data show CDR1 as MNHNS and CDR2 as SASEGT. V lost 8 bases to trimming and J lost 5 bases; unmatched junction nucleotides: 3. The CDR3 contains 12 residues. The CDR3: CASLQGATEAFF. The CDR3 coding sequence is TGTGCCAGCCTACAGGGGGCAACTGAAGCTTTCTTT.

The genes are TRBV29-1 and TRBJ1-2; TRBD1 aligns across 8 bases. Germline CDR1 SQVTM, CDR2 ANQGSEA. V shed 7 bases, J shed 7 bases, and the junction held 5 bases outside the gene matches. The CDR3 runs 11 residues. The CDR3 sequence is CSGQGARGYTF. The CDR3 nucleotides read TGCAGCGGGCAGGGGGCGCGTGGCTACACCTTC.

A remark on this clone: Other DNA sequences in this specimen translate into the identical CDR3. The V gene is TRBV23-1, the J gene TRBJ1-2; 9 bases are a match to TRBD1. TRBV23-1 counts as an open reading frame of uncertain function. The J segment lost 4 bases and the V segment lost 3 bases, leaving 6 bases of the junction unmatched. This CDR3 is built from 15 residues. CDR3 nucleotides: TGCGCCAGCAGTCATCCCGGGACAGGGATCTATGGCTACACCTTC. Its protein product is CASSHPGTGIYGYTF.

The CDR3 loop is CASSSYGEGVGEKLFF. The CDR3 coding sequence is TGTGCCAGCAGTTCATATGGGGAGGGGGTGGGCGAAAAACTGTTTTTT. This chain links TRBV27 with TRBJ1-4, with D perhaps matching TRBD1 (6 bases). Germline V gene sequence: CDR1 MNHEY, CDR2 SMNVEV (reference sequence). CDR3 length: 16 residues. The ends were cut back, 4 bases at V and 8 bases at J, with 20 bases in the middle.